This TCR beta chain comes out of a study of immune evolution from preneoplasia to lung adenocarcinoma. Study information: HLA loss of heterozygosity: under 7.5% AIS, more than 14% MIA, around 35% ADC, none AAH.

Nucleic acids came from premalignant or tumor cells enriched by macro-dissection. Study observations and caveats: Normal lung had highest clonality; later lesions appeared denser, more diverse.

Here immunoSEQ multiplex PCR was the method, and the copy in TCRdb shows in-frame clones only, minus some. The repertoire holds several thousand clones, with roughly 74% as singletons. A remark on this clone: What it recognizes is unknown.

This CDR3 spans 14 amino acids. Germline CDR1 and CDR2: MGHRA and YSYEKL. V lost 3 bases to trimming and J lost 4 bases, with 11 bases between them. Sequenced input: FFPE atypical adenomatous hyperplasia tissue from the lung. The subset denotes: atypical adenomatous hyperplasia (AAH), lung preneoplasia. The sequence derives from an older donor with lung adenocarcinoma. Some clones in this sample may be carry-over from other donors' samples. The chain has TRBV4-1 and TRBJ2-3; D uncertain. CDR3 nucleotide sequence: TGCGCCAGCAGCCAGGTACCCACCCCAGATACGCAGTATTTT. It yields the protein CASSQVPTPDTQYF.